The present entry profiles one T cell receptor beta chain with its context. The PCR ran on 60 Vbeta and 13 Jbeta primers. Produced via immunoSEQ multiplex PCR; TCRdb's table is partial and in-frame only. The sample holds 200,000 or so clones, roughly 70% seen once. The sample belongs to a study of cytomegalovirus exposure and HLA in healthy donors. The source of this sequence is a man aged 35-49 years in good health and CMV-seropositive. The material sequenced was PBMCs.

CDR3 sequence reads: CASSRRWGRNEQFF. The CDR3 DNA reads as TGTGCCAGCAGCCGCCGATGGGGGCGGAATGAGCAGTTCTTC. This chain connects TRBV14 to TRBJ2-1, with a tentative D call TRBD1 (6 bases). This CDR3 is built from 14 residues. Trimming cost V 4 bases and J 7 bases, with 14 bases left between them. CDR1 and CDR2 from the germline V gene are SGHDN and FVKESK.